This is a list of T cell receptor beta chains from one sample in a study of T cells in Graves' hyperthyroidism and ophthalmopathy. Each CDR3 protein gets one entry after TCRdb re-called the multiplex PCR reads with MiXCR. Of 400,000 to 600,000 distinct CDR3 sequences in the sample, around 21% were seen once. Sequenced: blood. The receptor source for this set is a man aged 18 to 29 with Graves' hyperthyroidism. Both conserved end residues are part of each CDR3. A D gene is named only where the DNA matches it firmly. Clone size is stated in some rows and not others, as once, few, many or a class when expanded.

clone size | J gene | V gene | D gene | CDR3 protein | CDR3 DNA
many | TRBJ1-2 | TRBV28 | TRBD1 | CASRISGGADYGYTF | TGTGCCAGCAGGATATCAGGGGGCGCAGACTATGGCTACACCTTC
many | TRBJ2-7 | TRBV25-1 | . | CASSERGTAGYEQYF | TGTGCCAGCAGTGAACGGGGGACAGCGGGCTACGAGCAGTACTTC
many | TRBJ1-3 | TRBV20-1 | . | CSARAPVLGNTIYF | TGCAGTGCTAGAGCCCCGGTTCTAGGAAACACCATATATTTT
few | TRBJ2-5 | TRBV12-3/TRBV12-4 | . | CASTSTQETQYF | TGTGCCAGCACCTCAACGCAAGAGACCCAGTACTTC
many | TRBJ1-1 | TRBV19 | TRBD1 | CASSGRDRATTEAFF | TGTGCCAGTAGTGGAAGGGACAGGGCAACTACTGAAGCTTTCTTT
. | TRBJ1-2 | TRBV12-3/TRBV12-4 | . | CASRVSGREGYTF | TGTGCCAGCAGGGTCTCCGGGAGGGAGGGCTACACCTTC
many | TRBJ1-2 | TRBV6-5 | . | CASRTKPSNYGYTF | TGTGCCAGCCGTACAAAGCCTAGTAACTATGGCTACACCTTC
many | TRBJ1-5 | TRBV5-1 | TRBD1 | CASSLGTVNQPQHF | TGCGCCAGCAGCTTAGGGACAGTCAATCAGCCCCAGCATTTT
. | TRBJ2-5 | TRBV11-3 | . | CASSSGAAGETQYF | TGTGCCAGCAGCTCGGGGGCCGCCGGGGAGACCCAGTACTTC
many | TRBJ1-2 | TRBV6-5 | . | CASSYSGGAHYGYTF | TGTGCCAGCAGTTACTCGGGCGGGGCCCACTATGGCTACACCTTC
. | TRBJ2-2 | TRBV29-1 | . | CSVEDPRFGTGELFF | TGCAGCGTTGAAGATCCACGGTTCGGTACCGGGGAGCTGTTTTTT
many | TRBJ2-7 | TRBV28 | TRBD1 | CASSSPGQGVGEQYF | TGTGCCAGCAGTTCCCCGGGACAGGGGGTCGGCGAGCAGTACTTC
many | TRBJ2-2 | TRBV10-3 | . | CAISEMPGNTGELFF | TGTGCCATCAGTGAGATGCCGGGTAACACCGGGGAGCTGTTTTTT
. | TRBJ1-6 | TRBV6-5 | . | CASCYSAGRSPLHF | TGTGCCAGCTGTTACTCCGCAGGTCGTTCACCCCTCCACTTT
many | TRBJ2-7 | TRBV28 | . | CASSLTGLREQYF | TGTGCCAGCAGTTTAACAGGGCTGCGCGAGCAGTACTTC
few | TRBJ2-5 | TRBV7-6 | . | CASSLVGLGETQYF | TGTGCCAGCAGCTTAGTAGGGTTGGGGGAGACCCAGTACTTC
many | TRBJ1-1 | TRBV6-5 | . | CASSQIWSAGTEAFF | TGTGCCAGCAGTCAGATCTGGAGTGCGGGCACTGAAGCTTTCTTT
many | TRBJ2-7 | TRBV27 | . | CASSSGVAYEQYF | TGTGCCAGCAGTTCCGGGGTCGCCTACGAGCAGTACTTC
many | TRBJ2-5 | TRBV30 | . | CAWTIGETQYF | TGTGCCTGGACTATCGGAGAGACCCAGTACTTC
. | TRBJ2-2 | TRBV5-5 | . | CASSLVVDYTGELFF | TGTGCCAGCAGCTTGGTGGTGGATTATACCGGGGAGCTGTTTTTT
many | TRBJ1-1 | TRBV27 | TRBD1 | CASSTGTGTEAFF | TGTGCCAGCTCGACAGGGACGGGCACTGAAGCTTTCTTT
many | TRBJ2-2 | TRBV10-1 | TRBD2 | CASSTYSGGTGELFF | TGCGCCAGCAGCACATATAGCGGGGGAACCGGGGAGCTGTTTTTT
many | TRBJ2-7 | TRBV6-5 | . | CASSYSKTLPYEQYF | TGTGCCAGCAGTTACTCTAAGACTCTTCCCTACGAGCAGTACTTC
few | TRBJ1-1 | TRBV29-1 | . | CSVERDGHTEAFF | TGCAGCGTTGAACGGGACGGTCACACTGAAGCTTTCTTT
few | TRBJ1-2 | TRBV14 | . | CASSQVSGAGGYTF | TGTGCCAGCAGCCAAGTTTCAGGGGCGGGTGGCTACACCTTC
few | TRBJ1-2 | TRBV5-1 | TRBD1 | CASSPPGTGRGYTF | TGCGCCAGCAGCCCCCCCGGGACAGGGAGAGGCTACACCTTC
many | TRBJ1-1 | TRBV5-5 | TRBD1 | CAGSFTGDTEAFF | TGTGCCGGCAGCTTCACAGGGGACACTGAAGCTTTCTTT
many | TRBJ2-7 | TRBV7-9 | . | CASSYPQGNEQYF | TGTGCCAGCAGTTATCCACAGGGAAACGAGCAGTACTTC
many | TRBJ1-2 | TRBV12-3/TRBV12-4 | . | CASSPRGSYGYAF | TGTGCCAGCAGCCCAAGGGGGAGCTATGGCTACGCCTTC
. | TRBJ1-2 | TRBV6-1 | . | CASTPTANYGYTF | TGTGCCAGCACCCCGACAGCCAACTATGGCTACACCTTC
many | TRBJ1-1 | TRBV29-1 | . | CSASFALEGGVAFF | TGCAGCGCTTCCTTTGCCCTCGAGGGAGGGGTGGCTTTCTTT
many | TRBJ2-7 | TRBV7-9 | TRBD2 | CASSLRGGGTDEQYF | TGTGCCAGCAGCTTAAGGGGCGGGGGGACCGACGAGCAGTACTTC
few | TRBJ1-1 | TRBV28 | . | CASSPTGGDVAEAFF | TGTGCCAGCAGTCCGACCGGCGGGGATGTGGCTGAAGCTTTCTTT
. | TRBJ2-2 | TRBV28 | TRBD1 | CASSLEGAHNTGELFF | TGTGCCAGCAGTTTAGAGGGGGCGCATAACACCGGGGAGCTGTTTTTT
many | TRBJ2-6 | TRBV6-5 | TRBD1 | CASSWAGGPGANVLTF | TGTGCCAGCAGTTGGGCAGGGGGCCCTGGGGCCAACGTCCTGACTTTC
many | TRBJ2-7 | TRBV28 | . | CASSRYDTLSYDQYF | TGTGCCAGCAGCCGTTATGACACGTTGTCCTACGATCAGTACTTC
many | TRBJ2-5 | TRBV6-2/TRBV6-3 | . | CASSPFRGETQYF | TGTGCCAGCAGCCCCTTTCGGGGAGAGACCCAGTACTTC
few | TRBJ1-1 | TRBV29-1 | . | CSVELGMNTEAFF | TGCAGCGTTGAACTCGGAATGAACACTGAAGCTTTCTTT
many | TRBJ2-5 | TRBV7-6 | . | CASSSLGGQETQYF | TGTGCCAGCAGCTCCCTTGGGGGCCAAGAGACCCAGTACTTC
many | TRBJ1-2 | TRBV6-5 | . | CASRGGGGDYGYTF | TGTGCCAGCAGGGGGGGTGGGGGCGACTATGGCTACACCTTC
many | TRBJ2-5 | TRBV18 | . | CASSPPWGGLNMKTQYF | TGTGCCAGCTCACCCCCGTGGGGGGGCCTGAATATGAAGACCCAGTACTTC
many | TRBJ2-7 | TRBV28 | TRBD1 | CASGTAKTYEQYF | TGTGCCAGCGGGACAGCGAAAACTTACGAGCAGTACTTC
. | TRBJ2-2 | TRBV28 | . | CASRGPGTGELFF | TGTGCCAGCAGGGGGCCGGGGACCGGGGAGCTGTTTTTT
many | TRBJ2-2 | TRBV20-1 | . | CSASGGGGQRNTGELFF | TGCAGTGCTAGTGGAGGTGGAGGCCAACGAAACACCGGGGAGCTGTTTTTT
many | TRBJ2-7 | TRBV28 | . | CASSLRGGEQYF | TGTGCCAGCAGTTTACGGGGTGGCGAGCAGTACTTC
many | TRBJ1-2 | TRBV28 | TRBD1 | CASSLNRDRAGYTF | TGTGCCAGCAGTTTGAATAGGGACAGGGCGGGCTACACCTTC
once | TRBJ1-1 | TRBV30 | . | CAWRPSGVTEAFF | TGTGCCTGGAGGCCCTCGGGGGTTACTGAAGCTTTCTTT